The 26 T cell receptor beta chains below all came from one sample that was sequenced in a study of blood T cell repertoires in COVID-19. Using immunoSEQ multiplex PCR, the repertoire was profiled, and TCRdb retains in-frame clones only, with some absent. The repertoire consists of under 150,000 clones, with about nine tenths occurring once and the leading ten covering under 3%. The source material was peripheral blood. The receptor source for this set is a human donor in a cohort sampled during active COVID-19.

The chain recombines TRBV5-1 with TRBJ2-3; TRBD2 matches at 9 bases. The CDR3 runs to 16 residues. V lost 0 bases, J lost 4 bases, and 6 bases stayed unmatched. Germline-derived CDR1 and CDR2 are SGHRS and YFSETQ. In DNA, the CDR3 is TGCGCCAGCAGCTTGGCGCCGGGACTAGCAGCAGATACGCAGTATTTT. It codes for CASSLAPGLAADTQYF.

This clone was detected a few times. The CDR3 spells CASSWRQAYEQYF. CDR3 DNA sequence: TGTGCCAGCAGTTGGAGACAGGCTTACGAGCAGTACTTC. V is TRBV6-2 or TRBV6-3 and J is TRBJ2-7; D perhaps matches TRBD1 (6 bases). CDR1 is MNHEY and CDR2 is SVGEGT in the germline V gene. Trimming pared 4 bases from V and 4 bases from J, leaving 11 bases between. This CDR3 has 13 amino acids.

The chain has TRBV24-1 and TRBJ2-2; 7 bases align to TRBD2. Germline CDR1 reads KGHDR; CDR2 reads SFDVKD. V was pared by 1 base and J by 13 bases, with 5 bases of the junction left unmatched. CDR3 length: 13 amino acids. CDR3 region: CATSDFTGLRLFF. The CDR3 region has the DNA TGTGCCACCAGTGATTTTACGGGACTACGGCTGTTTTTT.

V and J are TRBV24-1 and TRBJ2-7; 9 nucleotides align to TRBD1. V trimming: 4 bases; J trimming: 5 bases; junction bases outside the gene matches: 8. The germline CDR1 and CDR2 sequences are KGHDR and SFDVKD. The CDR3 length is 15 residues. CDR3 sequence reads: CATSDPTGGGDEQYF. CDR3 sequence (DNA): TGTGCCACCAGTGACCCGACAGGGGGTGGGGACGAGCAGTACTTC.

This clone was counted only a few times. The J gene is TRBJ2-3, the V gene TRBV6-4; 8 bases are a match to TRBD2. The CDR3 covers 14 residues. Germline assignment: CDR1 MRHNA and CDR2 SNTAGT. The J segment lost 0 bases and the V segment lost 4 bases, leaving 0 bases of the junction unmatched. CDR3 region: CASSASGSTDTQYF. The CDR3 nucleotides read TGTGCCAGCAGTGCTAGCGGGAGCACAGATACGCAGTATTTT.

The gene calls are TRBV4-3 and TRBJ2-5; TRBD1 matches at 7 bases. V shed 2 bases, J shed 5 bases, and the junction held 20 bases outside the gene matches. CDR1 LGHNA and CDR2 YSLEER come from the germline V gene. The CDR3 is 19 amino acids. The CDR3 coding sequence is TGCGCCAGCAGCCAAAGGCTTCGCCAACCGGGACAGACTAAGGAGACCCAGTACTTC. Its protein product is CASSQRLRQPGQTKETQYF.

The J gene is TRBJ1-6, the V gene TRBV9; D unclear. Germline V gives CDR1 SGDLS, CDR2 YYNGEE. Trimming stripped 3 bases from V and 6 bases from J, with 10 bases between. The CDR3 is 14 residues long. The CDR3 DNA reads TGTGCCAGCAGCGCCCCGCCGCGTAATTCACCCCTCCACTTT. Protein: CASSAPPRNSPLHF. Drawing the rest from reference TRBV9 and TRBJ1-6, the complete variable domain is DSGVTQTPKHLITATGQRVTLRCSPRSGDLSVYWYQQSLDQGLQFLIQYYNGEERAKGNILERFSAQQFPDLHSELNLSSLELGDSALYFCASSAPPRNSPLHFGNGTRLTVT.

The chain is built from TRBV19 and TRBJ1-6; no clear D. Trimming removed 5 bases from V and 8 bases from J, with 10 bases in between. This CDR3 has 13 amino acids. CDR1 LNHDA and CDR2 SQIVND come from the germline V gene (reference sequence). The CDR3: CASSSWGDSPLHF. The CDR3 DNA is TGTGCCAGTAGTTCTTGGGGAGATTCACCCCTCCACTTT.

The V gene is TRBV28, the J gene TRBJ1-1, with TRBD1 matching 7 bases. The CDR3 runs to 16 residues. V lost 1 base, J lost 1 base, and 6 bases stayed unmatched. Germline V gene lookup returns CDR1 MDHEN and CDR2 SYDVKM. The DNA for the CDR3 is TGTGCCAGCAGTTTATCGTGGACAGGAGCGAACACTGAAGCTTTCTTT. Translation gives CASSLSWTGANTEAFF.

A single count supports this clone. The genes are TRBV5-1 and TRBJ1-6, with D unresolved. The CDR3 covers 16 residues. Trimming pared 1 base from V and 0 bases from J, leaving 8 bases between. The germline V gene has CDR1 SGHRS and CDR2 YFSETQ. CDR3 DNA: TGCGCCAGCAGCTTGAGTGGGAGCTCCTATAATTCACCCCTCCACTTT. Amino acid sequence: CASSLSGSSYNSPLHF.

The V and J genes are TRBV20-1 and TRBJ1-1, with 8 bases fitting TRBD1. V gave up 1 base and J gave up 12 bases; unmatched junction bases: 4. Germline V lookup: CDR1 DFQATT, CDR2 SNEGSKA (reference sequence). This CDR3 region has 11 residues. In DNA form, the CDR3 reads TGCAGTGCTAGAGTCGACAGGGGTTCTTTCTTT. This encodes CSARVDRGSFF.

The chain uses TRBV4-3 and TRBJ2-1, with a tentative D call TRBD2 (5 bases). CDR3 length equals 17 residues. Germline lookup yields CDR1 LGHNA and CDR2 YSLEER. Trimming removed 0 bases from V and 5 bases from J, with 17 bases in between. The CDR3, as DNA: TGCGCCAGCAGCCAAGATGTTACTAGTGGGTATAACAATGAGCAGTTCTTC. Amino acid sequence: CASSQDVTSGYNNEQFF.

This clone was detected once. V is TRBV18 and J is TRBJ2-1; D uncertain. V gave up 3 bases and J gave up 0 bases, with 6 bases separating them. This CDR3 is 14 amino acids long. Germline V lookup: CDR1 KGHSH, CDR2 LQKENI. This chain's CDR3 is CASSPWSSYNEQFF. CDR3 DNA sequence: TGTGCCAGCTCACCGTGGAGCTCCTACAATGAGCAGTTCTTC. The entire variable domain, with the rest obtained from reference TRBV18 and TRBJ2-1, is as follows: NAGVMQNPRHLVRRRGQEARLRCSPMKGHSHVYWYRQLPEEGLKFMVYLQKENIIDESGMPKERFSAEFPKEGPSILRIQQVVRGDSAAYFCASSPWSSYNEQFFGPGTRLTVL.

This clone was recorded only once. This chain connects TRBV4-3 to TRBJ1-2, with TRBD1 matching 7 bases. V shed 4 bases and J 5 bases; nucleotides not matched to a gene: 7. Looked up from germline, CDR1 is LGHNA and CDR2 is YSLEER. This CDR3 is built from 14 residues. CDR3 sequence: CASSPAGQLYGYTF. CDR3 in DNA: TGCGCCAGCAGCCCCGCGGGACAGCTTTATGGCTACACCTTC.

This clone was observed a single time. The CDR3 region has the DNA TGTGCCGTCGGAGATGAAAAACTGTTTTTT. It is translated as CAVGDEKLFF. The rearrangement links TRBV19 to TRBJ1-4; no clear D. Looked up from germline, CDR1 is LNHDA and CDR2 is SQIVND (reference sequence). V was pared by 11 bases and J by 6 bases, with 7 bases between. The CDR3 runs 10 residues. The full variable domain, in which reference TRBV19 and TRBJ1-4 provide the parts outside the CDR3, is DGGITQSPKYLFRKEGQNVTLSCEQNLNHDAMYWYRQDPGQGLRLIYYSQIVNDFQKGDIAEGYSVSREKKESFPLTVTSAQKNPTAFYLCAVGDEKLFFGSGTQLSVL.

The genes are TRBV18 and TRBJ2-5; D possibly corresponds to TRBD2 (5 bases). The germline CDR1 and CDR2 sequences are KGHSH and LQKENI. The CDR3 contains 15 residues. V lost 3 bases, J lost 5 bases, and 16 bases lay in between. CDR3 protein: CASSPWPVRGETQYF. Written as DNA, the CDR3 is TGTGCCAGCTCACCTTGGCCCGTAAGAGGGGAGACCCAGTACTTC.

The CDR3 region has the DNA TGCGCCAGCAGTCAAGGGACTAGCGCTTCCAAGGAAGAGACCCAGTACTTC. Its protein is CASSQGTSASKEETQYF. The V call is TRBV23-1, the J call TRBJ2-5; 10 bases line up with TRBD2. TRBV23-1 falls under the ORF class, with uncertain function. The CDR3 covers 17 residues. V lost 2 bases, J lost 3 bases, and 9 bases stayed unmatched.

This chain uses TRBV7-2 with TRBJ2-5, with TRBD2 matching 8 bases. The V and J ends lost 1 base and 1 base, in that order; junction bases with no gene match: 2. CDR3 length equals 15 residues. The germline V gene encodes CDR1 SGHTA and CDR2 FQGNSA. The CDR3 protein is CASSLVSGIQETQYF. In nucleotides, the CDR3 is TGTGCCAGCAGCTTAGTTAGCGGGATCCAAGAGACCCAGTACTTC.

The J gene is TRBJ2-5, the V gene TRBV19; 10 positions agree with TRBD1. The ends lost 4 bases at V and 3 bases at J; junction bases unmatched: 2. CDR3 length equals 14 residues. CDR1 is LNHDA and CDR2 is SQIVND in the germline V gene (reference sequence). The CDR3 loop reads CASSRQGAKETQYF. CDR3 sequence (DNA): TGTGCCAGTAGTAGACAGGGGGCGAAAGAGACCCAGTACTTC.

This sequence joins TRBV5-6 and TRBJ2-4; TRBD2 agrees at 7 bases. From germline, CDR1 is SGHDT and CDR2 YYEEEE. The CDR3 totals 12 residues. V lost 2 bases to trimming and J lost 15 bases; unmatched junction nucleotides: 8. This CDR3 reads CASSFWDYPPYF. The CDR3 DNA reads TGTGCCAGCAGCTTCTGGGACTACCCCCCGTACTTC.

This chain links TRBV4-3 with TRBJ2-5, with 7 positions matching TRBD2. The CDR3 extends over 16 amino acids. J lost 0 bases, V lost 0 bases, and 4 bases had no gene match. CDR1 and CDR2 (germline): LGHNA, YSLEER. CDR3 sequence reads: CASSQDKSGNQETQYF. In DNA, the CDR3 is TGCGCCAGCAGCCAAGATAAGAGCGGGAACCAAGAGACCCAGTACTTC.

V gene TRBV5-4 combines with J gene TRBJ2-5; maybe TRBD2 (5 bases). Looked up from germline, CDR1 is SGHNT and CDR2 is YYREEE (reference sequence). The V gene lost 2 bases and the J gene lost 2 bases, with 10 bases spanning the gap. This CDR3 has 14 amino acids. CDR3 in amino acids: CASSFVGAQETQYF. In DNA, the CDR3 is TGTGCCAGCAGCTTTGTGGGAGCTCAAGAGACCCAGTACTTC.

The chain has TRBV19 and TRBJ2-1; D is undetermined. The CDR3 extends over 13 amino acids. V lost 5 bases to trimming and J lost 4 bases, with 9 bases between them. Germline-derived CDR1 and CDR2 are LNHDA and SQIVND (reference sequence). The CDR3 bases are TGTGCCAGTAGTCCCTATTATTACAATGAGCAGTTCTTC. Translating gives CASSPYYYNEQFF. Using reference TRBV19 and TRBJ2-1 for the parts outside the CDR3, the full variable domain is DGGITQSPKYLFRKEGQNVTLSCEQNLNHDAMYWYRQDPGQGLRLIYYSQIVNDFQKGDIAEGYSVSREKKESFPLTVTSAQKNPTAFYLCASSPYYYNEQFFGPGTRLTVL.

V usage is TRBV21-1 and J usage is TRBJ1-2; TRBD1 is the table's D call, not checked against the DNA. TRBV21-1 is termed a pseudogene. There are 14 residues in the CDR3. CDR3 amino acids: CASSKVSGYYGYTF. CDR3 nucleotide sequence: TGTGCCAGCAGCAAGGTTTCAGGATACTATGGCTACACCTTC.

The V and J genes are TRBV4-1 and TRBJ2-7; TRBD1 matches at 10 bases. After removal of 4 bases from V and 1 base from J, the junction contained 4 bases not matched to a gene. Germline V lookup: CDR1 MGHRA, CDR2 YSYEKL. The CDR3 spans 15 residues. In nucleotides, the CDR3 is TGCGCCAGCAGCCTTAGGACAGGGGGTTCCTACGAGCAGTACTTC. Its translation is CASSLRTGGSYEQYF.

The CDR3 is CASSLTGTGPYGYTF. CDR3 coding DNA: TGTGCCAGCAGCTTAACCGGGACAGGGCCGTATGGCTACACCTTC. The rearrangement links TRBV7-9 to TRBJ1-2; 9 bases line up with TRBD1. Looked up from germline, CDR1 is SEHNR and CDR2 is FQNEAQ (reference sequence). The V segment lost 2 bases and the J segment 5 bases; nucleotides outside the gene matches: 6. The CDR3 spans 15 residues.